The rows below give T cell receptor beta chains drawn from one sample of a study of OX40 agonist ivuxolimab in advanced cancers. Assay: immunoSEQ multiplex PCR; the TCRdb copy retains only in-frame clones and omits some. The table shows tens of thousands of clones, with more than 80% occurring only once. This material consisted of CD4+ or CD8+ T cells sorted from blood, taken in a trial of the OX40 agonist ivuxolimab. All receptors come from an adult with an advanced solid tumor such as melanoma, head and neck, liver or kidney cancer. The CDR3 runs from the conserved cysteine through the conserved F or W. D genes are given only for firm matches. Size is stated for part of the rows, as once, few or many counts, or as a class when the clone is expanded.

d_call j_call v_call clone_size cdr3_aa cdr3_nt
- TRBJ1-6 TRBV10-1 few CASSGGSEGSPLHF TGCGCCAGCAGCGGAGGGTCCGAGGGTTCACCCCTCCACTTT
TRBD2 TRBJ2-1 TRBV5-5 - CASSLVGGRSYNEQFF TGTGCCAGCAGCTTGGTCGGCGGGAGGTCTTACAATGAGCAGTTCTTC
- TRBJ1-1 TRBV29-1 - CSVPTSYRENTEAFF TGCAGCGTTCCCACCTCTTATCGGGAGAACACTGAAGCTTTCTTT
- TRBJ2-5 TRBV13 - CASSSTSLQETQYF TGTGCCAGCAGCTCCACGTCGTTGCAAGAGACCCAGTACTTC
TRBD1 TRBJ2-5 TRBV2 - CASRLTGYDLTQYF TGTGCCAGCAGACTGACAGGGTATGACCTGACCCAGTACTTC
- TRBJ2-5 TRBV4-3 - CASSQTRGAETQYF TGCGCCAGCAGCCAGACCAGGGGGGCGGAGACCCAGTACTTC
TRBD2 TRBJ2-3 TRBV29-1 - CSFKRESPQHSTDTQYF TGCAGCTTTAAGCGGGAGAGCCCTCAACATAGCACAGATACGCAGTATTTT
- TRBJ1-4 TRBV5-1 - CASSLVLGGELFF TGCGCCAGCAGCTTGGTATTAGGGGGTGAACTGTTTTTT
- TRBJ2-1 TRBV11-3 - CASSLEVFYEQFF TGTGCCAGCAGCCTAGAGGTTTTCTATGAGCAGTTCTTC
TRBD1 TRBJ1-1 TRBV10-3 - CAISGQGSGDTEAFF TGTGCCATCAGTGGACAGGGGAGTGGGGACACTGAAGCTTTCTTT
- TRBJ2-2 TRBV5-4 few CASSLGSRGWTGELFF TGTGCCAGCAGCTTGGGGAGCAGGGGATGGACCGGGGAGCTGTTTTTT
TRBD1 TRBJ1-1 TRBV18 - CASSLGTGGTNTEAFF TGTGCCAGCTCACTTGGGACAGGGGGCACGAACACTGAAGCTTTCTTT
- TRBJ1-2 TRBV29-1 once CSVDRPGSKEALYGYTF TGCAGCGTTGACCGGCCAGGGAGCAAAGAAGCCCTCTATGGCTACACCTTC
TRBD2 TRBJ2-1 TRBV7-8 - CASSWSGGLTNEQFF TGTGCCAGCAGCTGGAGCGGGGGGCTTACTAATGAGCAGTTCTTC
TRBD1 TRBJ1-3 TRBV9 - CASSFMDRDPLNSGNTIYF TGTGCCAGCAGCTTCATGGACAGGGATCCCCTAAACTCTGGAAACACCATATATTTT
- TRBJ2-5 TRBV2 - CASSWQGPLIQETQYF TGTGCCAGCAGTTGGCAGGGACCCTTAATTCAAGAGACCCAGTACTTC
- TRBJ1-2 TRBV11-2 - CASSLTGDGYTF TGTGCCAGCAGCTTGACAGGCGATGGCTACACCTTC
TRBD1 TRBJ2-5 TRBV4-3 - CASSHDTGGEETQYF TGCGCCAGCAGCCATGATACAGGGGGCGAAGAGACCCAGTACTTC
TRBD2 TRBJ2-5 TRBV6-6 - CASSYGLAGEGETQYF TGTGCCAGCAGTTACGGACTAGCGGGAGAGGGAGAGACCCAGTACTTC
- TRBJ1-1 TRBV15 - CATSRGGVANTEAFF TGTGCCACCAGCAGAGGTGGGGTGGCGAACACTGAAGCTTTCTTT
- TRBJ2-3 TRBV11-2 - CASSLVLGGTDTQYF TGTGCCAGCAGCTTAGTGCTGGGGGGCACAGATACGCAGTATTTT
- TRBJ2-7 TRBV4-2 - CASSQEVGTYEQYF TGTGCCAGCAGCCAAGAGGTAGGAACCTACGAGCAGTACTTC
TRBD2 TRBJ2-5 TRBV27 - CASRGLADQETQYF TGTGCCAGCCGAGGACTAGCGGACCAAGAGACCCAGTACTTC